This T cell receptor beta chain emerged from a study of technical replicates of blood from several donors (TCRdb year 2017). The CDR3 numbers 14 residues from cysteine through phenylalanine. Only the CDR3 portion is preserved as DNA: 42 bases, with reading frame beginning at the first base. V and J are truncated by 7 bases and 3 bases respectively, leaving an intervening sequence of 16 bases. The germline V gene yields SGHRS for CDR1 and YFSETQ for CDR2. Receptor amplification or capture employed the immunoSEQ multiplex PCR assay. What TCRdb holds here is the immuneACCESS table cut down to in-frame rearrangements. Part of the clones is not present; checked against another copy, under half of the missing clones reflect an unresolved V gene, and the others are unexplained. This sample has tens of thousands of clones in its table, and 90% to 95% of those were observed once. The ten largest clonotypes hold around 0.4% of the sample.

This clone occurred a few times. The target of this receptor is not known. No base quality information exists; no much larger clone differs at one position. Specimen: T cells isolated from PBMCs. The receptor's source is a human donor in good health. The rearranged chain carries TRBV5-1 and TRBJ1-1; the best D guess is TRBD1, with 6 bases matching. The DNA is as follows: TGCGCCAGCTTTACAGGGCGGTCGGACACTGAAGCTTTCTTT. This yields the protein CASFTGRSDTEAFF.